The clone carrying this T cell receptor (beta chain) was observed at least ten times. Attachment of unique molecular identifiers to individual cDNA molecules was performed in the library. Original handling: There were a median of around 100,000 TCRs per sample, with a range from 23,224 to 690,600. TCRdb fed the RACE reads into MiXCR, producing one record per CDR3 protein. The authors' filters were not applied to this entry. The sample has about 71,000 distinct CDR3 sequences; 9.8% are singletons. These data come from a study of human T cells and chemical hapten exposure. The CDR3 is made up of 14 amino acids. Trimming removed 5 bases from V and 6 bases from J; junction bases left unmatched: 6. CDR1 is SGHAT, CDR2 FQNNGV, per germline. The time point denotes: patch test 1, 2 weeks after DPC sensitization. As for treatment: therapeutic diphenylcyclopropenone sensitization with weekly scalp DPC.

Here the sequenced sample was whole blood, taken in connection with sensitization to the hapten diphenylcyclopropenone (DPC). The clonotype was recovered from a woman between 35 and 50 years old with alopecia areata. Some clones in this sample may be carry-over from other donors' samples. This chain joins TRBV11-2 and TRBJ2-2, with 7 bases aligning to TRBD1. For the CDR3, the DNA is TGTGCCAGCAGCCCACAGGGGTTCGCCGGGGAGCTGTTTTTT. Its protein product is CASSPQGFAGELFF.